A selection of T cell receptor beta chains follows, all from one sample in a study of blood T cell repertoires in COVID-19. This table comes from immunoSEQ multiplex PCR, and its TCRdb copy is limited to in-frame clones, with some not included. In the table there are about 150,000 clones, roughly nine tenths of which are singletons. The sample comprised peripheral blood. The receptors were sampled from a woman aged 70-85 years with acute or convalescent COVID-19. The CDR3 runs from the conserved cysteine through the conserved F or W. The D gene is left open where the match is weak. Rows give clone size only sometimes, using once, few, many, or a class for an expanded clone.

CDR3aa	CDR3nt	len	d_gene	j_gene	v_gene	abundance
CASSLGGQGSYEQYF	TGTGCCAGCAGCTTAGGGGGACAGGGGTCCTACGAGCAGTACTTC	15	TRBD1	TRBJ2-7	TRBV7-9	NA
CASELGARSQPQHF	TGTGCCAGTGAATTGGGGGCGCGAAGTCAGCCCCAGCATTTT	14	NA	TRBJ1-5	TRBV2	NA
CASSRDRTNYGYTF	TGTGCCAGCAGCCGGGACAGAACTAACTATGGCTACACCTTC	14	TRBD1	TRBJ1-2	TRBV11-2	NA
CASSQEGGTHEKLFF	TGTGCCAGCAGCCAAGAGGGGGGGACGCATGAAAAACTGTTTTTT	15	NA	TRBJ1-4	TRBV4-2	NA
CASSILGQGDSPLHF	TGTGCCAGTAGCATACTGGGACAGGGAGATTCACCCCTCCACTTT	15	TRBD1	TRBJ1-6	TRBV19	NA
CASSYRGFGDYGYTF	TGTGCCAGCAGTTACAGGGGGTTCGGGGATTATGGCTACACCTTC	15	NA	TRBJ1-2	TRBV6-5	NA
CASIPLGRQLNTEAFF	TGTGCCAGCATCCCCCTGGGAAGACAGTTGAACACTGAAGCTTTCTTT	16	NA	TRBJ1-1	TRBV6-2/TRBV6-3	NA
CASSPPGVQETQYF	TGTGCCAGCTCACCTCCCGGGGTCCAAGAGACCCAGTACTTC	14	NA	TRBJ2-5	TRBV18	NA
CASSSGLKSTGELFF	TGTGCCAGCAGCTCGGGACTTAAAAGCACCGGGGAGCTGTTTTTT	15	NA	TRBJ2-2	TRBV7-9	NA
CASSQVGTGYETQYF	TGTGCCAGCAGCCAAGTGGGGACAGGGTATGAGACCCAGTACTTC	15	TRBD1	TRBJ2-5	TRBV3-1/TRBV3-2	once
CASRNYRGGTNYGYTF	TGTGCCAGCAGGAACTACAGGGGCGGAACTAACTATGGCTACACCTTC	16	TRBD1	TRBJ1-2	TRBV28	NA